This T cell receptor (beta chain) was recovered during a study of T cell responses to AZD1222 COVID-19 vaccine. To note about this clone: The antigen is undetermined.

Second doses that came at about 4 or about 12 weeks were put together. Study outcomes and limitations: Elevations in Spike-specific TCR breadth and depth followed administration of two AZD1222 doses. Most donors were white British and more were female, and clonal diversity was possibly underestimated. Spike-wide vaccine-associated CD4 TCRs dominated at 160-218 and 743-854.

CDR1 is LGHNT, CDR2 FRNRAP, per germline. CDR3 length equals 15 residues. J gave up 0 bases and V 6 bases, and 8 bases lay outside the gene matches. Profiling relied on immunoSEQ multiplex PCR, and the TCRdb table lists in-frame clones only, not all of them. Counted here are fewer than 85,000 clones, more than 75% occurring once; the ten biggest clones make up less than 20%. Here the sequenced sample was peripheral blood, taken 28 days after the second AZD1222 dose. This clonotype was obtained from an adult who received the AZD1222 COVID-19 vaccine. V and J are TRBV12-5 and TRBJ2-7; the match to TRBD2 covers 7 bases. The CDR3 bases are TGTGCTAGTGGCCAAACCGGGGGGATCTCCTACGAGCAGTACTTC. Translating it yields CASGQTGGISYEQYF.